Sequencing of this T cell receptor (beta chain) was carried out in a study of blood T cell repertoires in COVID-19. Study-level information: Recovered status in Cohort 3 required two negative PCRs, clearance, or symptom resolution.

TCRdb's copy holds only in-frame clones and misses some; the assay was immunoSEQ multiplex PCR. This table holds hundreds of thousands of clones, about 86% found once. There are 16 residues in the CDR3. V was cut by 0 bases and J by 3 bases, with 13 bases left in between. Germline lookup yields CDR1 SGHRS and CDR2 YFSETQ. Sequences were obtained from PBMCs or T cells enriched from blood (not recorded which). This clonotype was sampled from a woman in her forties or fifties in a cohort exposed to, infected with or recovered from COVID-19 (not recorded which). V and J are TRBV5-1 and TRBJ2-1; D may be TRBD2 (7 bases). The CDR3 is CASSLVAGAIYNEQFF. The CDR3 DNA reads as TGCGCCAGCAGCTTGGTTGCGGGGGCGATCTACAATGAGCAGTTCTTC.